This T cell receptor beta chain derives from a study of shared clonotypes between healthy human individuals. The wider study: CD8 memory received one plate per donor, CD8 naive two, CD4 memory three and CD4 naive three. Findings and caveats of the study: In contrast to clonotypes shared by all four donors, non-shared clonotypes had lower generation probabilities. Compared with memory subsets, naive subsets generally had larger estimated richness.

CDR1 is MNHNY, CDR2 SVGAGI, per germline (reference sequence). Trimming stripped 1 base from V and 2 bases from J, with 9 bases between. The CDR3 has 15 residues. Notes on this clone: Its antigen is undetermined.

CD45RO negativity and positive selection for CCR7 defined naive CD8 cells, a population that excluded terminally differentiated effector memory CD45RA+ cells. In the authors' workflow: ImmunoSEQ only sent back junction sequences with no quality scores, so filtering was done differently. Measured with immunoSEQ multiplex PCR; TCRdb has only the in-frame clones, and not every one. The V and J calls and clone size were taken over from that table, and D and trimming were inferred from the DNA. The sample lists about 1,800,000 clones, just under 95% seen once, with 0.95% to 1.5% in the top ten. The chain links TRBV6-6 to TRBJ2-1, with D possibly matching TRBD2 (6 bases). Sequences were obtained from naive CD8+ T cells sorted from blood. The receptor's source is a man between 18 and 35 years old in good health. The chain's CDR3 is CASSYWEAAYNEQFF. The CDR3 region has the DNA TGTGCCAGCAGTTACTGGGAGGCAGCCTACAATGAGCAGTTCTTC.